This T cell receptor beta chain came from a study of blood T cells in healthy people across ages. Whole-study results and caveats: The study lacked donor CMV status, which possibly confounded expanded clonotype changes. PBMCs were not sorted, which prevented a conclusive comparison of naive versus antigen-experienced cells.

CDR3 length equals 14 residues. Trimming removed 5 bases at V and 2 bases at J, with 13 bases between. Germline-derived CDR1 and CDR2 are SGHTA and FQGNSA. A J-beta primer mix and a sample-barcoded 5' primer were used in a second PCR of roughly 6 to 12 cycles. From the 5' RACE reads, TCRdb called clonotypes with MiXCR, one entry per CDR3 protein. There are 650,000 to 1,000,000 distinct CDR3 sequences in the sample; 36% occur only once, and 10% to 15% lies in the top ten. Only a few counts were recorded for this clonotype. Its antigen remains unidentified. The gene calls are TRBV7-2 and TRBJ2-7; D is tentatively TRBD1 or TRBD2 (5 bases each). Material for sequencing was blood. This TCR was recovered from a man between 18 and 29 years old in good health. The CDR3 reads CASSPGPAPYEQYF. DNA for the CDR3: TGTGCCAGCAGCCCGGGACCAGCACCCTACGAGCAGTACTTC. The whole variable domain, filled in from reference TRBV7-2 and TRBJ2-7, reads GAGVSQSPSNKVTEKGKDVELRCDPISGHTALYWYRQSLGQGLEFLIYFQGNSAPDKSGLPSDRFSAERTGGSVSTLTIQRTQQEDSAVYLCASSPGPAPYEQYFGPGTRLTVT.